These 18 T cell receptor beta chains came from one sample sequenced in a study of control samples from healthy donors and cancer patients. Clones were sequenced by immunoSEQ multiplex PCR, and TCRdb holds only the in-frame ones, with some missing. Among 150,000 to 200,000 clones, 90% were seen once, and the ten largest hold more than 1.3%. The sequencing sample was made of blood. The receptors stem from a woman in her forties or fifties in good health.

The V gene is TRBV10-2, the J gene TRBJ2-2; no clear D gene. The V and J ends lost 10 bases and 2 bases respectively, with 11 bases between them. The CDR3 is 13 amino acids. CDR1 is WSHSY and CDR2 is SAAADI in the germline V gene. The CDR3 loop reads CATSNRNTGELFF. Written as DNA, the CDR3 is TGCGCCACCAGCAACAGAAACACCGGGGAGCTGTTTTTT.

The chain has TRBV19 and TRBJ1-2; 11 nucleotides line up with TRBD1. CDR1 is LNHDA and CDR2 is SQIVND in the germline V gene (reference sequence). This CDR3 has 15 residues. With V trimmed by 5 bases and J by 2 bases, 4 bases remained unmatched. CDR3 nucleotides: TGTGCCAGTAGTGTCGGACAGGGGGCGAACTATGGCTACACCTTC. Its translation: CASSVGQGANYGYTF.

This clone was counted once. The J gene is TRBJ2-7, the V gene TRBV14; no definite D call. This CDR3 has 12 residues. Deletions cut 4 bases from V and 1 base from J, with 5 bases between. CDR1 and CDR2 from the germline V gene are SGHDN and FVKESK. DNA for the CDR3: TGTGCCAGCAGCCTATCTTCCTACGAGCAGTACTTC. Protein sequence: CASSLSSYEQYF.

The J gene is TRBJ2-7, the V gene TRBV6-2 or TRBV6-3; 9 bases are shared with TRBD1. V shed 1 base and J 2 bases; nucleotides not matched to a gene: 0. The CDR3 is 14 amino acids. Germline CDR1 reads MNHEY; CDR2 reads SVGEGT. The CDR3 loop reads CASSYYRGPYEQYF. CDR3 bases: TGTGCCAGCAGTTACTACAGGGGGCCCTACGAGCAGTACTTC.

This chain joins TRBV10-3 and TRBJ1-3, with TRBD1 as a possible D gene (6 bases). Deletions cut 6 bases from V and 4 bases from J, with 10 bases between. The CDR3 length is 13 residues. Germline V lookup: CDR1 ENHRY, CDR2 SYGVKD. The CDR3 DNA sequence: TGTGCCATCAGACAGGGACCGGGAAACACCATATATTTT. It encodes CAIRQGPGNTIYF.

The chain has TRBV6-5 and TRBJ2-7; D uncertain. V shed 8 bases and J shed 0 bases, with 11 bases lying between them. There are 13 residues in the CDR3. Per germline, CDR1 MNHEY and CDR2 SVGAGI. The CDR3 DNA reads as TGTGCCAGCCGGGTGGCCAGCTCCTACGAGCAGTACTTC. Translating it yields CASRVASSYEQYF.

V is TRBV5-4 and J is TRBJ2-5; no definite D call. The CDR3 consists of 15 residues. Germline V gene sequence: CDR1 SGHNT, CDR2 YYREEE (reference sequence). With 1 base removed from V and 2 bases from J, the gap between germline ends came to 12 bases. CDR3 in DNA: TGTGCCAGCAGCTTGTACGTAGCCGTACAAGAGACCCAGTACTTC. This gives the protein CASSLYVAVQETQYF. Using reference TRBV5-4 and TRBJ2-5 for the parts outside the CDR3, the full variable domain is ETGVTQSPTHLIKTRGQQVTLRCSSQSGHNTVSWYQQALGQGPQFIFQYYREEENGRGNFPPRFSGLQFPNYSSELNVNALELDDSALYLCASSLYVAVQETQYFGPGTRLLVL.

J is TRBJ1-2 and V is TRBV24-1; D is unresolved. The germline V gene has CDR1 KGHDR and CDR2 SFDVKD. The CDR3 sequence is 13 residues long. The germline V and J ends were trimmed by 5 bases and 8 bases, with 14 bases remaining between them. CDR3 loop: CATSVSSSEGYTF. The CDR3 nucleotides are TGTGCCACCAGTGTTAGTTCAAGTGAGGGCTACACCTTC.

This clone was counted a few times. The gene calls are TRBV14 and TRBJ2-7; the D is unclear. V lost 4 bases, J lost 2 bases, and 6 bases lay in between. CDR3 length equals 12 residues. Germline CDR1 reads SGHDN; CDR2 reads FVKESK. CDR3 bases: TGTGCCAGCAGCCGAAATCCCTACGAGCAGTACTTC. Residues: CASSRNPYEQYF.

In regard to this clone: The sample holds other DNA sequences that translate to the same CDR3. The chain joins TRBV3-1 (or the pseudogene TRBV3-2) to TRBJ2-5, with D unresolved. Germline CDR1 reads LGHDT; CDR2 reads YNNKEL (reference sequence). There are 12 residues in the CDR3. V was clipped by 1 base and J by 4 bases, with 4 bases between them. The CDR3 DNA follows: TGTGCCAGCAGCCAAGTGACAGAGACCCAGTACTTC. It encodes CASSQVTETQYF.

The chain carries TRBV6-6 and TRBJ1-1; D ambiguous. The V and J ends lost 2 bases and 3 bases respectively, with 13 bases between them. Germline CDR1 MNHNY, CDR2 SVGAGI (reference sequence). The CDR3 loop spans 15 amino acids. For the CDR3, the DNA is TGTGCCAGCAGTTACCCCCGGGGAGAGTACACTGAAGCTTTCTTT. Its protein is CASSYPRGEYTEAFF.

The chain recombines TRBV7-2 with TRBJ1-1; tentatively, D is TRBD1 (6 bases). Trimming removed 3 bases at V and 0 bases at J, with 11 bases between. The CDR3 is 15 amino acids. The germline gives CDR1 SGHTA, CDR2 FQGNSA. The CDR3 DNA is TGTGCCAGCAGCTTCAGGACAGTCATGAACACTGAAGCTTTCTTT. As protein: CASSFRTVMNTEAFF. Full variable domain (remainder filled in from reference TRBV7-2 and TRBJ1-1): GAGVSQSPSNKVTEKGKDVELRCDPISGHTALYWYRQSLGQGLEFLIYFQGNSAPDKSGLPSDRFSAERTGGSVSTLTIQRTQQEDSAVYLCASSFRTVMNTEAFFGQGTRLTVV.

This rearrangement joins TRBV29-1 to TRBJ1-1, with 9 nucleotides matching TRBD1. V gave up 5 bases and J gave up 5 bases; unmatched junction bases: 9. Germline CDR1 SQVTM, CDR2 ANQGSEA. CDR3 length: 14 amino acids. The CDR3 protein is CSVFSRDRVTEAFF. DNA for the CDR3: TGCAGCGTTTTTTCCCGGGACAGGGTTACTGAAGCTTTCTTT.

The gene calls are TRBV9 and TRBJ2-1; D call uncertain. Trimming pared 1 base from V and 7 bases from J, leaving 12 bases between. The CDR3 has 14 amino acids. Germline V lookup: CDR1 SGDLS, CDR2 YYNGEE. The CDR3 protein is CASSVTPNLNEQFF. The CDR3, as DNA: TGTGCCAGCAGCGTAACTCCCAACTTAAATGAGCAGTTCTTC.

The CDR3 DNA is TGTGCCTGGAGTGGCTCGTCTGGAAACACCATATATTTT. It is translated as CAWSGSSGNTIYF. The V gene is TRBV30, the J gene TRBJ1-3, with no clear D. V lost 1 base and J lost 1, with 5 bases in between. Per germline, CDR1 GTSNPN and CDR2 SVGIG (reference sequence). The CDR3 contains 13 residues.

The chain carries TRBV19 and TRBJ2-7; tentative D call: TRBD1 (5 bases). Trimming stripped 3 bases from V and 3 bases from J, with 9 bases between. This CDR3 spans 13 amino acids. Per germline, CDR1 LNHDA and CDR2 SQIVND (reference sequence). The CDR3 loop reads CASSMGPNYEQYF. DNA for the CDR3: TGTGCCAGTAGTATGGGGCCGAACTACGAGCAGTACTTC. The full variable domain, in which reference TRBV19 and TRBJ2-7 provide the parts outside the CDR3, is DGGITQSPKYLFRKEGQNVTLSCEQNLNHDAMYWYRQDPGQGLRLIYYSQIVNDFQKGDIAEGYSVSREKKESFPLTVTSAQKNPTAFYLCASSMGPNYEQYFGPGTRLTVT.

The rearrangement joins TRBV5-1 to TRBJ2-2; D might be TRBD2 (6 bases). CDR1 and CDR2 from the germline V gene are SGHRS and YFSETQ. The CDR3 is 15 residues long. Trimming cost V 6 bases and J 3 bases, with 15 bases left between them. CDR3 DNA: TGCGCCAGCACCCCCCTTGCGGGGTACACCGGGGAGCTGTTTTTT. It specifies CASTPLAGYTGELFF.

J is TRBJ2-2 and V is TRBV25-1; D assignment may be TRBD1 or TRBD2 (5 bases each). Germline loops: CDR1 MGHDK, CDR2 SYGVNS. This CDR3 has 16 amino acids. The V end lost 1 base, the J end lost 4 bases, and 13 bases lay between the germline ends. This CDR3 is CASSELRPGGTGELFF. The CDR3, as DNA: TGTGCCAGCAGTGAATTGCGGCCTGGGGGCACCGGGGAGCTGTTTTTT.